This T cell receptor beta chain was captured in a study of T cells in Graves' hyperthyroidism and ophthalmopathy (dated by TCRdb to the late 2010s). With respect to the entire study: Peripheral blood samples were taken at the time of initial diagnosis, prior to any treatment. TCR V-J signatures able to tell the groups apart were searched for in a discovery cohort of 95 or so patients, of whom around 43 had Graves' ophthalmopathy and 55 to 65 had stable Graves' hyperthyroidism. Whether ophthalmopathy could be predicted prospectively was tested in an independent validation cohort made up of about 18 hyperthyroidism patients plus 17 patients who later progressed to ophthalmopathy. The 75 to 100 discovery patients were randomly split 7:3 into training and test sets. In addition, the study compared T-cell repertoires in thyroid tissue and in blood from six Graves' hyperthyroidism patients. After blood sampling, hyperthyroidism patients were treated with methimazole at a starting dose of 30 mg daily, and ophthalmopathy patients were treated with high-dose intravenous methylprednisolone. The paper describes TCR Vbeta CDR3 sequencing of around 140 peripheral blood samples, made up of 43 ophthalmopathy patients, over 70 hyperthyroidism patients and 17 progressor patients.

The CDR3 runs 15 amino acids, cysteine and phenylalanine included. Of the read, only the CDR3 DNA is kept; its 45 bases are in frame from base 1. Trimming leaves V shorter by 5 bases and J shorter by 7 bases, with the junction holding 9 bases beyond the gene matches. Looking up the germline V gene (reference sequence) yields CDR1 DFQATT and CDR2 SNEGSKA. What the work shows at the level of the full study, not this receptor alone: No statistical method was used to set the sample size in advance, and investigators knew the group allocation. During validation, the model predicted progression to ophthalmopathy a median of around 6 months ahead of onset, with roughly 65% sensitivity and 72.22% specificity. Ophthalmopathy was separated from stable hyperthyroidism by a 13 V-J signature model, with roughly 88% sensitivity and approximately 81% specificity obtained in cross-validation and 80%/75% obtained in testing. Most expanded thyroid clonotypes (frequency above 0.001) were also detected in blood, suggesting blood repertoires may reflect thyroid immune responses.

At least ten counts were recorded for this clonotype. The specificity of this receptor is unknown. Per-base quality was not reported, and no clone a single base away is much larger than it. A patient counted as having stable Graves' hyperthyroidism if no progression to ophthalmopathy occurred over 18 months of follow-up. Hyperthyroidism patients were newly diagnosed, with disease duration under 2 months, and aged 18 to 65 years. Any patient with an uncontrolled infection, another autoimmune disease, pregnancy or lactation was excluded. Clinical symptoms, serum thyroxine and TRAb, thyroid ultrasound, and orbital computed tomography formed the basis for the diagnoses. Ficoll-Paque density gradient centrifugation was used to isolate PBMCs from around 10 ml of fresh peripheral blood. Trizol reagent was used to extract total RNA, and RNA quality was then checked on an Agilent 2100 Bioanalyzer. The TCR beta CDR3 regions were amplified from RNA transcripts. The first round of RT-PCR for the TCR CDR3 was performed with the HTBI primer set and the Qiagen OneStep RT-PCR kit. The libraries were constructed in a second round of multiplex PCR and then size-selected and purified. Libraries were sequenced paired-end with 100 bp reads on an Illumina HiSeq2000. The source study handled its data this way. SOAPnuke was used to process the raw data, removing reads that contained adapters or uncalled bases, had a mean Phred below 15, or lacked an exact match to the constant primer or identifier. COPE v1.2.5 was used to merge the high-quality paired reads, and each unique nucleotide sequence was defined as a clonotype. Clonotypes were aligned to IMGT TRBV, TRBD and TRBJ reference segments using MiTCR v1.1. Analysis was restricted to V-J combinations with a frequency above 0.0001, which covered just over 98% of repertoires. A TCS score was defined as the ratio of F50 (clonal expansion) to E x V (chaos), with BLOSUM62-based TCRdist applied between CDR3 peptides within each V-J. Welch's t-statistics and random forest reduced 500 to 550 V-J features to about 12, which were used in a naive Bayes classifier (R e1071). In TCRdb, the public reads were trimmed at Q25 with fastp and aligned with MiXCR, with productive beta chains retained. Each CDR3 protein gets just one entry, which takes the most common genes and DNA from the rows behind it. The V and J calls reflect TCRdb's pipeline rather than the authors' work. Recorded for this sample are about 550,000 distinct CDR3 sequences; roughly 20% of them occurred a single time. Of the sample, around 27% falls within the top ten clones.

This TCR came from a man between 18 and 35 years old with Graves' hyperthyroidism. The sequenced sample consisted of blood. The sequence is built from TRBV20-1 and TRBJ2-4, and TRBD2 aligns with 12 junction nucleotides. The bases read TGCAGTGCTTCTCTAGCGGGGGGGCTGGAGAACATTCAGTACTTC. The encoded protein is CSASLAGGLENIQYF.